Below are 2 T cell receptor beta chains sequenced from a single sample in a study of graft-versus-host responses after intestinal transplantation. These TCRs are of unknown antigen specificity. Clones were read by immunoSEQ multiplex PCR, and TCRdb kept only the in-frame ones, dropping some. The table lists 96,000 or so clones, 90% to 95% of them singletons. This sample comprised unstimulated CD4+ T cells sorted from spleen or lymph node cells, obtained before intestinal transplant. The origin of the receptors is a human donor who received an intestinal transplant.

The V call is TRBV2, the J call TRBJ1-2, with D perhaps matching TRBD1 (6 bases). CDR1 and CDR2 (germline): SNHLY, FYNNEI. V was shortened by 3 bases and J by 1 base, with 15 bases between the two germline ends. The CDR3 runs 16 residues. CDR3 bases: TGTGCCAGCAGTGAGGGGACATTTGAGGGTAACTATGGCTACACCTTC. Amino acid sequence: CASSEGTFEGNYGYTF.

The rearrangement links TRBV9 to TRBJ1-3, with 9 bases matching TRBD1. V trimming: 0 bases; J trimming: 5 bases; junction bases outside the gene matches: 6. This CDR3 region has 16 residues. Germline loops: CDR1 SGDLS, CDR2 YYNGEE. CDR3 DNA sequence: TGTGCCAGCAGCGTAGCCCCTGGGACAGGGCGAAACACCATATATTTT. It encodes CASSVAPGTGRNTIYF.